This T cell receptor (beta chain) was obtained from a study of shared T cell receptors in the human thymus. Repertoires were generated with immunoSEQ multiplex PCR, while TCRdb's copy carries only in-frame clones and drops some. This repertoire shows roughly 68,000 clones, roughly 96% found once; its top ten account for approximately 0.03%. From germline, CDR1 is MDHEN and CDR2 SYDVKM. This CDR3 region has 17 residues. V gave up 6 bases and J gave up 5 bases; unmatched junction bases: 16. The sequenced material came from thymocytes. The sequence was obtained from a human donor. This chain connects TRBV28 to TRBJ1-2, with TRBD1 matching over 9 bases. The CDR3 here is CASSLSQGARDVYGYTF. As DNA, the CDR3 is TGTGCCAGCAGCCTATCACAGGGGGCGCGGGATGTATATGGCTACACCTTC.